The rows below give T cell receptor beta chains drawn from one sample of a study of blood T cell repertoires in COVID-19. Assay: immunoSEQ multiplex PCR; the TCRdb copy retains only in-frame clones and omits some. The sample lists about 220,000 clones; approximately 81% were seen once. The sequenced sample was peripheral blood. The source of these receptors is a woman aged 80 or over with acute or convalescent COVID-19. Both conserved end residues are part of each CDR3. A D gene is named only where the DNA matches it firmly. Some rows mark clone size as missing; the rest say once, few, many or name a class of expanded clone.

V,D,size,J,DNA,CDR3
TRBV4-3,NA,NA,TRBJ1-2,TGCGCCAGCAGCCAAGATCCGCCCCCCGGGGGAAATGGCTACACCTTC,CASSQDPPPGGNGYTF
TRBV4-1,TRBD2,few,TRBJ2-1,TGCGCCAGCAGCCTAAGCGGGGGGAGCTCCTACAATGAGCAGTTCTTC,CASSLSGGSSYNEQFF
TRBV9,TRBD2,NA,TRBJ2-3,TGTGCCAGCAGCGCCACACTAGCGGGGGGCACAGATACGCAGTATTTT,CASSATLAGGTDTQYF
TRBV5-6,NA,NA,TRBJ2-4,TGTGCCAGCAGCTTGTACACCGGGTTCGACATTCAGTACTTC,CASSLYTGFDIQYF
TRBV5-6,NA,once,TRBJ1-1,TGTGCCAGCAGCTTGACAGGCAGGGACACTGAAGCTTTCTTT,CASSLTGRDTEAFF
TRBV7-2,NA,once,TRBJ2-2,TGTGCCAGCAGCTTAGGAGTCCTGAACACCGGGGAGCTGTTTTTT,CASSLGVLNTGELFF
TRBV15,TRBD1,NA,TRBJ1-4,TGTGCCACCAGCAGAGATGGACAGGGTTATGAAAAACTGTTTTTT,CATSRDGQGYEKLFF
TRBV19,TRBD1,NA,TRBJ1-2,TGTGCCAGTAGTGAGACAGGGGGCCCTCGCTACACCTTC,CASSETGGPRYTF
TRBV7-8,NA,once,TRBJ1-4,TGTGCCAGCAGCTTAGCTAACAGGGACAATGAAAAACTGTTTTTT,CASSLANRDNEKLFF
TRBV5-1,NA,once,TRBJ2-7,TGCGCCAGCAGCTTGGGGGGTAGCGCCGACTACGAGCAGTACTTC,CASSLGGSADYEQYF
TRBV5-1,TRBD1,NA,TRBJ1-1,TGCGCCAGCAGCTTGGATAGGGGGCCAGGCACTGAAGCTTTCTTT,CASSLDRGPGTEAFF
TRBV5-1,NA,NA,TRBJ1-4,TGCGCCAGCAGCCTGACGGACGGGGGTGAAAAACTGTTTTTT,CASSLTDGGEKLFF
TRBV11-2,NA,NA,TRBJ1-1,TGTGCCAGCAGCTCCGGACCCCTGGGGGGGAACACTGAAGCTTTCTTT,CASSSGPLGGNTEAFF
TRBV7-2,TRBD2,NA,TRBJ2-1,TGTGCCAGCAGCTTAGGTCGGGGGGCCTACAATGAGCAGTTCTTC,CASSLGRGAYNEQFF
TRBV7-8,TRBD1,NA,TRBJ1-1,TGTGCCAGCAGCTTCCGGACAGGGTCGAACACTGAAGCTTTCTTT,CASSFRTGSNTEAFF
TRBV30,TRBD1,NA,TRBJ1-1,TGTGCCTGTAGGGGACAGGCTAACACTGAAGCTTTCTTT,CACRGQANTEAFF
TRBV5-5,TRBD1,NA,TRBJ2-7,TGTGCCAGCAGCTGGCCTACAGGGGCCGAGCAGTACTTC,CASSWPTGAEQYF